A selection of T cell receptor beta chains follows, all from one sample in a study of T cell repertoires and HLA-DP antigens. Only in-frame clones appear in the TCRdb table, and some are missing; sequencing was by immunoSEQ multiplex PCR. The table includes around 1,400 clones, about 71% detected once. The sequencing sample was made of CD137- CD4+ T cells from cultured PBMCs. These receptors originate from a man in his 60s in good health and CMV-seronegative. Each CDR3 is given with its conserved first and last residue. The D gene is left open where the match is weak. A clone size is listed for some rows: how often the clone was seen (once, few, many), or a class if it is expanded.

clone size: -; V gene: TRBV19; J gene: TRBJ2-6; D gene: TRBD1; CDR3 DNA: TGTGCCAGTAGTACAGGGACAGGGGTTATAGGGGCCAACGTCCTGACTTTC; CDR3 protein: CASSTGTGVIGANVLTF
clone size: -; V gene: TRBV18; J gene: TRBJ2-3; D gene: -; CDR3 DNA: TGTGCCAGCTCACAAAGGGACAGACCGGGGGGACGCACAGATACGCAGTATTTT; CDR3 protein: CASSQRDRPGGRTDTQYF
clone size: -; V gene: TRBV18; J gene: TRBJ1-2; D gene: -; CDR3 DNA: TGTGCCAGCTCCCAAGGTGGAGGGGCTACCGGGGGCTACACCTTC; CDR3 protein: CASSQGGGATGGYTF
clone size: medium-sized; V gene: TRBV9; J gene: TRBJ2-2; D gene: -; CDR3 DNA: TGTGCCAGCAGCGTATCCTTGCGGGGCTCCGCCGGGGAGCTGTTTTTT; CDR3 protein: CASSVSLRGSAGELFF
clone size: -; V gene: TRBV7-2; J gene: TRBJ2-3; D gene: TRBD2; CDR3 DNA: TGTGCCAGCAGCTTAGAGGGACTAGCGGCAGATACGCAGTATTTT; CDR3 protein: CASSLEGLAADTQYF
clone size: -; V gene: TRBV28; J gene: TRBJ1-3; D gene: -; CDR3 DNA: TGTGCCAGCAGGGGATTTGGAAACACCATATATTTT; CDR3 protein: CASRGFGNTIYF
clone size: -; V gene: TRBV20-1; J gene: TRBJ2-5; D gene: -; CDR3 DNA: TGCAGTGCTAGTGGCCAAGAGACCCAGTACTTC; CDR3 protein: CSASGQETQYF
clone size: -; V gene: TRBV11-3; J gene: TRBJ2-5; D gene: -; CDR3 DNA: TGTGCCGGCAGCCCAGGCGAAGGGCCCGTGGGTGAGACCCAGTACTTC; CDR3 protein: CAGSPGEGPVGETQYF
clone size: few; V gene: TRBV6-1; J gene: TRBJ1-1; D gene: -; CDR3 DNA: TGTGCCAGCAGTTGGGGGGCCGTGAACACTGAAGCTTTCTTT; CDR3 protein: CASSWGAVNTEAFF
clone size: -; V gene: TRBV19; J gene: TRBJ2-2; D gene: TRBD2; CDR3 DNA: TGTGCCAGTAGTCTAAGGACTAGCGGGGGACTTAGCACCGGGGAGCTGTTTTTT; CDR3 protein: CASSLRTSGGLSTGELFF